What follows describes a single TCR beta chain. The specificity of this receptor is unknown. The input lacks base qualities; no much larger clone sits a single base away. The data originate from a study of cytomegalovirus exposure and HLA in healthy donors (dated by TCRdb to the late 2010s). At the level of the whole study: An earlier analysis of 550 to 700 of the donors reported 250 to 350 Gb of sequence data and 100 million to 130 million unique TCR beta sequences from around 200 million T cells. Roughly 300 gigabases of sequencing data and tens of millions of unique TCR sequences made up an early release that covered nearly 650 HLA-typed donors. Of the 350 to 400 genotyped donors, over 70% fell in the genetic ancestry cluster associated with self-reported Caucasian donors. The study aimed to test whether cataloging public T cell receptors could reveal signatures of past pathogen exposure. Using immunosequencing, the study profiled T cell repertoires from fewer than 850 subjects and related those repertoires to cytomegalovirus serostatus. A separate validation cohort of some 130 different subjects was used in addition to the 666-subject first cohort. The study combined high-throughput TCR immunosequencing, statistical association of individual TCRs with disease status, and machine learning to predict cytomegalovirus infection status. To study patterns of TCR occurrence, a later analysis re-analyzed previously published TCR beta repertoires from several hundred donors and added high-resolution HLA genotyping. Rather than using new phenotypic data, the later analysis identified candidate immune exposures from TCR beta sequences and from how often those sequences occurred across donors. An earlier analysis of approximately 580 of the donors used high-throughput TCR beta sequencing to judge whether each TCR beta V gene segment behaved as functional or pseudogenic. Donor age, sex, ethnicity and CMV serostatus were collected together with the repertoire data. Genome-wide SNP genotypes for about three fifths of the 666 donors were used in a later genetic analysis, which treated that subset as a discovery cohort. All discovery cohort repertoires had been generated using a single sequencing platform. Class I and class II HLA loci were covered by the typing at four-digit resolution. Typing coverage differed by locus: A, B, C, DRB1 and DQB1 were typed in about 620-630 donors, DQA1 in about 560, DPA1 in some 570, and DPB1 in around 490. Because of strong linkage in the cohort, roughly five DR-DQ haplotypes were treated as single units for association and clustering. Among 398 genotyped donors of the cohort, an average of approximately 240,000 unique TCR beta nucleotide sequences were sequenced per donor, around 20% of them non-productive.

Via the germline V gene, CDR1 is KGHSH and CDR2 LQKENI. V lost 1 base and J lost 5 bases; the stretch between them is 17 bases long. Its CDR3 holds 16 amino acids, cysteine through phenylalanine. Only CDR3 DNA remains: 48 bases, in frame from the first base. The library was produced with the immunoSEQ multiplex PCR assay. The multiplex PCR relied on a mix of 60 forward primers for TCR Vbeta segments and 13 reverse primers for TCR Jbeta segments. Amplification of the CDR3 region of rearranged TCR beta genes was performed with a multiplex PCR assay on genomic DNA. On the Illumina HiSeq System, the amplified TCR beta libraries were sequenced as 87-base-pair reads. Turning to the authors' computational methods: In a later analysis, 80 million or so unique TCR beta chains were counted across the approximately 670 repertoires, and roughly 11 million of these chains were shared by at least two donors. A nearest-neighbor algorithm error-corrected the raw reads and collapsed the reads into unique sequences, merging closely related sequences to remove PCR and sequencing errors. V, D and J gene segments were assigned by aligning CDR3 sequences to IMGT reference sequences. Each retained sequence needed at least a six-nucleotide match to both a V gene segment and a J gene segment. A rearrangement counted as productive if the CDR3 had no stop codons and remained in frame with V and J, and every other rearrangement counted as non-productive. CDR3 was defined by IMGT convention, running from the second conserved V-encoded cysteine to the conserved J-encoded phenylalanine. Sequences without an unambiguous match to a single V gene segment were excluded from the earlier analysis of several hundred of the donors. An earlier analysis of some 500 of the donors classified V segments as functional when productive rearrangements were above 56.7% and as segregating when the standard deviation between donors was above 5%. A statistical classification framework was built for diagnosing cytomegalovirus status from the catalog of TCR beta chain sequences. In a later analysis, TCR nucleotide sequences were compared against IMGT/GENE-DB human TR gene sequences so that V and J genes could be assigned. Using the TCRdist pipeline, a later analysis assigned CDR3 sequences along with most-parsimonious VDJ recombination scenarios. A later analysis defined each TCR beta chain by its CDR3 amino acid sequence plus V-gene family, and excluded reads lacking a unique V-gene family. A later analysis removed 450 to 600 highly shared, low-generation-probability nucleotide sequences to deal with suspected cross-contamination and a sequencing artifact. In a later analysis, a clonal expansion index for each public chain was calculated from normalized within-repertoire ranks of inferred template counts. Generation probabilities in a later analysis came from a VDJ recombination model fitted to out-of-frame rearrangements, and those results were checked against IGoR. In a later analysis, hypergeometric tests were used to score TCR-TCR, TCR-HLA and TCR-CMV co-occurrence, with a repertoire-size bias correction applied to TCR pairs. False discovery rates were estimated in a later analysis by permuting HLA or CMV assignments 20 times. In a later analysis, co-occurring TCRs were grouped using DBSCAN, with TCRdist sequence similarity added in when clustering inside HLA-allele-positive subsets. Repertoires with fewer than 30,000 or more than 120,000 public chains, plus five repertoires with anomalous nucleotide sharing, were excluded from co-occurrence clustering. TCRdb stores this immuneACCESS table with in-frame sequences only. Part of the clones is absent; in the studies checked, under half of the shortfall reflects unresolved V genes, and no reason is known for the rest. Clone size and the V and J calls come from that table; the DNA yielded D and trimming. This sample has 150,000 to 200,000 clones in its table, and around 75% of those were observed once. Of the sample, around 4.6% is held by the ten largest clones.

Here is what the overall study found, with its caveats: In this cohort, only TCR beta chains were sequenced, and detectable features were limited by the absence of alpha or paired-chain data. HLA typing was unavailable for some donors at each locus, so association tests used only the typed subset. Cytomegalovirus status was reported to be diagnosed by the classifier with high specificity and sensitivity in both the original and validation cohorts. Immune exposure information for the cohort was limited to CMV serostatus. A later analysis associated 15,000 or so TCR beta sequences with specific HLA alleles at a false discovery rate of 0.05. The 87-base-pair reads could not distinguish some IMGT-functional V segments, including TRBV6-2 and TRBV6-3, so those segments were excluded. V-gene and J-gene trimming of TCR beta chains was associated with a missense DCLRE1C variant in a later genetic analysis, and the association was replicated in an independent cohort. Compared with the roughly 720-donor mean, donors in an Asian-associated ancestry cluster had fewer N-insertions in productive TCRs, according to a later genetic analysis. It was suggested by the authors that the approach could potentially be generalized to other disease states and immunological phenotypes. A total of fewer than 200 TCR beta chains were listed by the study as associated with cytomegalovirus. A group of highly shared sequence variants was considered likely to be a technical artifact of the sequencing pipeline. In a later analysis, TCR association rates were found to vary across HLA loci, with the most associated TCRs seen for DRB1 alleles and the fewest for HLA-C alleles. In a later analysis, HLA-associated TCR beta chains showed more clonal expansion and lower generation probabilities than non-associated chains that were equally common. In vitro tests confirmed that a few of the cytomegalovirus-associated TCR beta chains recognize cytomegalovirus antigens. Because counts were too low, more than 15 rarely observed V segments, including chromosome 9 orphons, were excluded from the earlier analysis of 587 of the donors. A further reported finding was that TCR beta sequences accurately predicted the HLA-A and HLA-B alleles for most subjects in the first cohort. Several of the top co-occurrence clusters appeared to be linked to parvovirus B19, influenza, CMV and Epstein-Barr virus, according to a later analysis. A later analysis found that most CMV-associated TCR beta chains appeared HLA-restricted, with HLA associations seemingly driven largely by CMV exposure. Strong co-occurrence of HLA alleles, especially DR and DQ, made assigning TCR associations to individual alleles difficult. Correlated functional status among segregating V segments might be attributable to linkage disequilibrium, but an unknown experimental factor could not be ruled out. In an earlier analysis of 587 of the donors, most TCR beta V segments appeared in productive rearrangements about 87% or about 30% of the time, broadly matching IMGT annotations. The presence/absence analyses assumed that sequencing depth was roughly uniform across donors, and that assumption may not be true. Across donors, most TCR sequences were observed very rarely, whereas some public TCRs were present in many individuals.

The cohort comprised some 730 healthy bone marrow donors. Cohort members were all nominally healthy when sampled, although unrecorded immune exposures were likely present. The donor was CMV seronegative and belonged to the group of over 350 seronegative cohort members. Every donor gave a peripheral blood sample, and the peripheral blood mononuclear cells from that sample were used for TCR beta sequencing. Genomic DNA extraction from the blood cell samples was performed with the Qiagen DNeasy Blood Extraction Kit. The sample was PBMCs. The receptor chain draws on TRBV18 and TRBJ1-1; the D segment cannot be called with confidence. The clonotype was recovered from a male donor in good health and CMV-seronegative. The sequenced DNA: TGTGCCAGCTCACCACGAGTGACGGAGGGAAAAACTGAAGCTTTCTTT. Protein translation: CASSPRVTEGKTEAFF.